This T cell receptor (beta chain) emerged from a study of metastatic and nonmetastatic thyroid tumors. Study details: From malignant and benign thyroid patients, repertoires in blood and in tumor or nodule tissue were compared.

This clone came up many times. All patients were untreated before thyroid surgery. This CDR3 comprises 15 residues. CDR1 is SEHNR, CDR2 FQNEAQ, per germline (reference sequence). V lost 5 bases and J lost 4; bases outside the gene matches: 7. Using MiXCR, TCRdb re-called clones from the PCR reads. The table records 25,000 or so clones, about 15% of them present only once. Sample: blood. This sequence was found in a female donor with papillary thyroid cancer or a benign thyroid nodule (not recorded which). Some clones in this sample may be carry-over from other donors' samples. The chain joins TRBV7-9 to TRBJ2-1, with 8 bases identical to TRBD1. DNA for the CDR3: TGTGCCAGCAGCGTCGGACAGGGCGTGTACAATGAGCAGTTCTTC. Its translation is CASSVGQGVYNEQFF.